These T cell receptor beta chains were read from a single sample in a study of T-cell memory formation after mild COVID-19. TCRdb ran MiXCR on the 5' RACE reads and lists one entry per CDR3 protein. The sample yields hundreds of thousands of distinct CDR3 sequences, approximately 15% seen once. The source material was PBMCs or a T cell subset sorted from them (not recorded which). These receptors originate from an adult woman who had mild COVID-19 (a few samples of this study predate the infection). Cell type and time point are not known. Both conserved end residues are part of each CDR3. Fields, in order: clone size, J gene, D gene, V gene, CDR3 DNA, CDR3 protein. A D gene is named only where the DNA matches it firmly. Only part of the rows carry a size: once, few, many, or a class if the clone is expanded.

-,TRBJ2-7,TRBD2,TRBV12-3/TRBV12-4,TGTGCCAGCAGTCCTCGACTAGCGGGTAACTACGAGCAGTACTTC,CASSPRLAGNYEQYF
-,TRBJ1-2,TRBD1,TRBV12-3/TRBV12-4,TGTGCCAGCAGATCCGGACAGGGCTATGGCTACACCTTC,CASRSGQGYGYTF
few,TRBJ1-1,TRBD1,TRBV30,TGTGCCTGGGGGGCGGACAGGATCAACACTGAAGCTTTCTTT,CAWGADRINTEAFF
-,TRBJ2-3,TRBD2,TRBV7-3,TGTGCCAGCAGCCGACGTAGCGGGGGGGCGGAAGCGGATACGCAGTATTTT,CASSRRSGGAEADTQYF
-,TRBJ2-1,TRBD2,TRBV29-1,TGCAGCGTTGCCAGCGGGGGGCCATTCTCCTACAATGAGCAGTTCTTC,CSVASGGPFSYNEQFF
many,TRBJ2-1,TRBD2,TRBV20-1,TGCAGTGCCCGAGCGGGACTAGTAAATGAGCAGTTCTTC,CSARAGLVNEQFF
-,TRBJ2-5,-,TRBV6-1,TGTGCCAGCAGTGAATATCTGAGGTACTTC,CASSEYLRYF
few,TRBJ2-2,TRBD2,TRBV30,TGTGCCTGGATTCCCTTCGTTGCGGGAGCTTACACCGGGGAGCTGTTTTTT,CAWIPFVAGAYTGELFF
many,TRBJ2-1,-,TRBV9,TGTGCCAGCAGCGTAGAGGGACGTTACAATGAGCAGTTCTTC,CASSVEGRYNEQFF
-,TRBJ2-1,-,TRBV24-1,TGTGCCACCCAAGAAGATTTCTACAATGAGCAGTTCTTC,CATQEDFYNEQFF
few,TRBJ2-1,-,TRBV20-1,TGCAGTGCTAGAGATCTGCAGGACAGTCTTTCGTACAATGAGCAGTTCTTC,CSARDLQDSLSYNEQFF
few,TRBJ1-5,-,TRBV18,TGTGCCAGCTCATCCACAACAGGGCCGGGTCAGCCCCAGCATTTT,CASSSTTGPGQPQHF
-,TRBJ2-7,TRBD2,TRBV29-1,TGCAGCGTTGAAGATAGGCTAGCGGGGTCCTACGAGCAGTACTTC,CSVEDRLAGSYEQYF
few,TRBJ1-5,TRBD1,TRBV7-9,TGTGCCAGCACCACGGGGAAGGGGGCAAATCAGCCCCAGCATTTT,CASTTGKGANQPQHF
few,TRBJ2-2,-,TRBV3-1,TGTGCCAGCAGCCAAGTATCGGAGTGGGATCACGGGGAGCTGTTTTTT,CASSQVSEWDHGELFF
few,TRBJ1-5,-,TRBV27,TGTGCCAGCAGTTTAAGTGCAGGGCTGCGTCAGCCCCAGCATTTT,CASSLSAGLRQPQHF
-,TRBJ2-1,-,TRBV5-6,TGTGCCAGCAGCATAAGACACCCAAAGCAGTTCTTC,CASSIRHPKQFF
few,TRBJ1-1,TRBD1,TRBV29-1,TGCAGCTCGCAAAAGGGGGCTCCTGAAGCTTTCTTT,CSSQKGAPEAFF
-,TRBJ2-1,-,TRBV12-3/TRBV12-4,TGTGCCATTACGGGGGCGAGTGAGCAGTTCTTC,CAITGASEQFF
-,TRBJ1-4,TRBD1,TRBV20-1,TGCAGTGCTAACTCAGGGGGCAAAGAAAAACTGTTTTTT,CSANSGGKEKLFF
-,TRBJ2-3,TRBD2,TRBV13,TGTGCCAGCAGCTTATTTGACCCCCGGGGGGGCACAGATACGCAGTATTTT,CASSLFDPRGGTDTQYF
few,TRBJ2-5,TRBD1,TRBV29-1,TGCAGCGTCGGTGGACAGGGGGCAAAGACCCAGTACTTC,CSVGGQGAKTQYF
few,TRBJ2-2,-,TRBV5-1,TGCGCCAGCAGCTTGACCCCCCCAGGCCTCAACACCGGGGAGCTGTTTTTT,CASSLTPPGLNTGELFF
many,TRBJ1-4,-,TRBV4-2,TGTGCCAGCAGCCAAGCCGATCAGGGGAATAATGAAAAACTGTTTTTT,CASSQADQGNNEKLFF
few,TRBJ2-2,-,TRBV5-1,TGCGCCAGCAGGACCCAGTCGGCGAACACCGGGGAGCTGTTTTTT,CASRTQSANTGELFF